This TCR beta chain appears in the sequencing data of a study of cytomegalovirus exposure and HLA in healthy donors. Germline V lookup: CDR1 LNHDA, CDR2 SQIVND (reference sequence). This CDR3 region has 14 residues. Germline trimming cut 1 base from V and 5 bases from J; bases unmatched to any gene: 2. In the PCR, 60 Vbeta and 13 Jbeta primers were used. This table comes from immunoSEQ multiplex PCR, and its TCRdb copy is limited to in-frame clones, with some not included. The sample holds approximately 100,000 clones, approximately 77% seen once. The receptor's source is a woman aged 40 to 50 in good health and CMV-seronegative. The sample taken for sequencing was PBMCs. The chain employs TRBV19 and TRBJ2-5; 9 bases map to TRBD2. The CDR3 DNA follows: TGTGCCAGTAGTATAGGGCGGGGGGGCGAGACCCAGTACTTC. Translation gives CASSIGRGGETQYF.